This T cell receptor (beta chain) originates from a study of blood T cells in healthy people across ages. Through a sample-barcoded 5' primer and a J-beta primer mix, a second PCR was run for about 6 to 11 cycles. Each sample yielded at least 3 million CDR3-containing paired-end reads. Using its own MiXCR run on the 5' RACE reads, TCRdb lists one record per CDR3 protein. The profile shows 780,000 or so distinct CDR3 sequences, roughly 50% of them singletons. With regard to this clonotype: Its antigen is still unknown.

Notes on the study in general: Investigators viewed diversity estimates from one million T cells as underestimates, the study reported. A roughly linear fall in TCR beta diversity per million T cells was seen with increasing age.

Germline V gene data show CDR1 as PRHDT and CDR2 as FYEKMQ (reference sequence). CDR3 length equals 15 residues. The J gene is TRBJ2-4, the V gene TRBV13, with 12 bases matching TRBD1. Near its end, the DNA agrees better with TRBJ2-7, so the J call may be wrong. The receptor comes from a man aged 40-55 years in good health. Material: blood. CDR3 nucleotide sequence: TGTGCCAGCAGCACCCAAGGGACAGGGGGCGACGAGCAGTACTTC. Its translation: CASSTQGTGGDEQYF.